This is a list of T cell receptor beta chains from one sample in a study of cytomegalovirus exposure and HLA in healthy donors. Profiled with immunoSEQ multiplex PCR; TCRdb holds only in-frame clones, not every one. The top ten hold 2.9% of the sample, which has over 200,000 clones, 80% to 90% seen once. Sequenced input: PBMCs. The receptors come from a woman aged 18-30 years in good health and CMV-seronegative. Each CDR3 is given with its conserved first and last residue. The order of the fields is J gene, V gene, clone size, D gene, CDR3 protein, CDR3 DNA. D genes are given only for firm matches. Size is stated for part of the rows, as once, few or many counts, or as a class when the clone is expanded.

>TRBJ2-5|TRBV6-6|.|.
CASSYSRKQGQKSQYF
TGTGCCAGCAGTTACTCGAGGAAACAAGGACAGAAAAGCCAGTACTTC
>TRBJ2-1|TRBV9|.|.
CASSPTSGLNEQFF
TGTGCCAGCAGCCCGACTTCAGGGCTCAATGAGCAGTTCTTC
>TRBJ2-7|TRBV28|.|TRBD2
CASSFTSGNYEQYF
TGTGCCAGCAGTTTCACTAGCGGGAACTACGAGCAGTACTTC
>TRBJ2-3|TRBV9|once|TRBD1
CASSLRDRGIDTQYF
TGTGCCAGCAGCTTAAGGGACAGGGGAATAGATACGCAGTATTTT
>TRBJ2-3|TRBV4-3|.|TRBD2
CASSQDSAGVRADTQYF
TGCGCCAGCAGCCAAGATAGTGCGGGAGTTCGGGCAGATACGCAGTATTTT
>TRBJ1-1|TRBV27|.|.
CASSLSRGPMNTEAFF
TGTGCCAGCAGTTTATCCCGGGGTCCCATGAACACTGAAGCTTTCTTT
>TRBJ2-1|TRBV10-3|.|TRBD2
CAISQLAGGYNEQFF
TGTGCCATCAGTCAACTAGCGGGAGGGTACAATGAGCAGTTCTTC
>TRBJ1-5|TRBV7-9|.|.
CASSLGPNQPQHF
TGTGCCAGCAGCTTAGGGCCAAATCAGCCCCAGCATTTT
>TRBJ1-4|TRBV4-2|.|TRBD1
CASSQTGATLGLFF
TGTGCCAGCAGCCAGACAGGGGCCACCCTAGGGCTGTTTTTT
>TRBJ1-2|TRBV5-5|.|TRBD1
CASSSDRGYYGYTF
TGTGCCAGCAGCTCTGACAGGGGGTACTATGGCTACACCTTC
>TRBJ1-2|TRBV28|.|TRBD1
CASSSQGQGTNYGYTF
TGTGCCAGCAGTTCCCAAGGACAGGGGACGAACTATGGCTACACCTTC
>TRBJ2-5|TRBV27|.|.
CASSPDRMLAQYF
TGTGCCAGCAGTCCGGACAGAATGCTAGCCCAGTACTTC
>TRBJ2-1|TRBV11-2|.|.
CASSLIVSDNEQFF
TGTGCCAGCAGCTTGATAGTCTCCGACAATGAGCAGTTCTTC
>TRBJ1-1|TRBV6-5|.|.
CASSRTGNTEAFF
TGTGCCAGCAGCCGAACAGGGAACACTGAAGCTTTCTTT
>TRBJ1-3|TRBV5-1|.|.
CASSFGGLGNTIYF
TGCGCCAGCAGCTTCGGAGGGCTTGGAAACACCATATATTTT
>TRBJ1-1|TRBV7-2|.|.
CASSLNRQDTEAFF
TGTGCCAGCAGCTTAAACCGACAGGACACTGAAGCTTTCTTT
>TRBJ2-1|TRBV6-4|.|TRBD2
CASSPATSGREQFF
TGTGCCAGCAGTCCCGCGACTAGCGGGCGAGAGCAGTTCTTC
>TRBJ1-1|TRBV7-9|.|TRBD1
CASSRDRAWADTEAFF
TGTGCCAGCAGCCGAGACAGGGCCTGGGCGGACACTGAAGCTTTCTTT
>TRBJ1-5|TRBV6-1|.|.
CASSEHGGNQPQHF
TGTGCCAGCAGTGAACACGGGGGGAATCAGCCCCAGCATTTT
>TRBJ1-2|TRBV14|once|.
CASSPGDRFSYGYTF
TGTGCCAGCAGCCCTGGTGACAGATTCTCCTATGGCTACACCTTC
>TRBJ1-1|TRBV11-1|many|.
CANLSVAFF
TGTGCCAATCTCTCGGTGGCTTTCTTT
>TRBJ1-3|TRBV6-6|.|.
CASSYSRGNTIYF
TGTGCCAGCAGTTACTCGAGGGGAAACACCATATATTTT
>TRBJ2-2|TRBV29-1|.|.
CSVGQGPDYNTGELFF
TGCAGCGTTGGCCAGGGGCCAGATTATAACACCGGGGAGCTGTTTTTT
>TRBJ1-5|TRBV28|.|.
CASSPRGRQPQHF
TGTGCCAGCAGTCCGCGGGGACGGCAGCCCCAGCATTTT
>TRBJ2-3|TRBV19|.|.
CASSMGRDTQYF
TGTGCCAGTAGTATGGGGAGAGATACGCAGTATTTT
>TRBJ1-2|TRBV9|.|TRBD1
CASSAPRTGGTNYGYTF
TGTGCCAGCAGCGCCCCCCGGACAGGAGGAACTAACTATGGCTACACCTTC
>TRBJ2-5|TRBV6-1|few|TRBD1
CASSGGTGDVETQYF
TGTGCCAGCAGTGGAGGGACAGGGGACGTAGAGACCCAGTACTTC
>TRBJ2-7|TRBV4-3|.|.
CASSQAPTVITYEQYF
TGCGCCAGCAGCCAAGCCCCTACAGTAATCACCTACGAGCAGTACTTC
>TRBJ2-4|TRBV20-1|few|.
CSASTNIQYF
TGCAGTGCTTCTACCAACATTCAGTACTTC
>TRBJ2-7|TRBV18|few|.
CASSLDSYEQYF
TGTGCCAGCTCACTGGACAGCTACGAGCAGTACTTC
>TRBJ2-1|TRBV7-8|.|.
CASSTDSEQFF
TGTGCCAGCAGCACCGACAGTGAGCAGTTCTTC
>TRBJ2-6|TRBV27|once|.
CASRTVSGANVLTF
TGTGCCAGCAGAACAGTTTCTGGGGCCAACGTCCTGACTTTC
>TRBJ2-7|TRBV7-2|.|.
CASSLAGQGEQYF
TGTGCCAGCAGCTTAGCGGGCCAGGGGGAGCAGTACTTC
>TRBJ2-1|TRBV2|once|.
CASTGQANEQFF
TGTGCCAGCACGGGACAAGCGAATGAGCAGTTCTTC
>TRBJ2-7|TRBV6-5|.|TRBD1
CASSYSSGTGGYEQYF
TGTGCCAGCAGTTACTCTAGCGGGACAGGGGGCTACGAGCAGTACTTC
>TRBJ2-2|TRBV5-4|.|TRBD1
CATRLDRSTGELFF
TGTGCCACCCGGTTGGACAGGTCCACCGGGGAGCTGTTTTTT
>TRBJ1-2|TRBV5-1|.|TRBD1
CASSPSDRGSGGYTF
TGCGCCAGCAGCCCCTCCGACAGGGGTTCCGGTGGCTACACCTTC
>TRBJ2-7|TRBV18|.|TRBD1
CASSLQGARTYEQYF
TGTGCCAGCTCTCTGCAGGGGGCGAGGACCTACGAGCAGTACTTC
>TRBJ1-5|TRBV4-1|.|TRBD1
CASSLNPGQVDQPQHF
TGCGCCAGCAGCCTGAACCCGGGACAGGTCGATCAGCCCCAGCATTTT
>TRBJ2-6|TRBV7-9|.|TRBD1
CASSRYRDRNYSGANVLTF
TGTGCCAGCAGTCGCTATCGGGACAGAAATTACTCTGGGGCCAACGTCCTGACTTTC
>TRBJ2-1|TRBV30|.|TRBD2
CAWSVTGGTYNEQFF
TGTGCCTGGAGTGTGACGGGAGGCACCTACAATGAGCAGTTCTTC
>TRBJ2-3|TRBV19|.|.
CASSPRQTSTDTQYF
TGTGCCAGTAGTCCCCGACAGACTAGCACAGATACGCAGTATTTT
>TRBJ1-2|TRBV19|.|.
CASSRAGHGYTF
TGTGCCAGTAGTCGGGCAGGGCATGGCTACACCTTC
>TRBJ2-1|TRBV6-1|.|TRBD2
CASRLSSGSRNEQFF
TGTGCCAGCAGGTTGTCTAGCGGGAGTCGGAATGAGCAGTTCTTC
>TRBJ1-1|TRBV7-8|once|TRBD1
CASSLRGLNTEAFF
TGTGCCAGCAGTCTTAGGGGGCTGAACACTGAAGCTTTCTTT
>TRBJ2-1|TRBV2|.|TRBD2
CASATSVRSEFF
TGTGCCAGCGCGACTAGCGTAAGGTCTGAGTTCTTC
>TRBJ2-2|TRBV4-1|.|TRBD2
CASSQLSGRTTGELFF
TGCGCCAGCAGCCAGCTTAGCGGGAGGACCACCGGGGAGCTGTTTTTT
>TRBJ1-1|TRBV2|.|TRBD1
CARGTGRNTEAFF
TGTGCCAGAGGGACAGGGCGGAACACTGAAGCTTTCTTT
>TRBJ2-3|TRBV4-1|once|.
CASSQDPPAGTTDTQYF
TGCGCCAGCAGCCAAGATCCCCCTGCGGGGACCACAGATACGCAGTATTTT
>TRBJ2-1|TRBV29-1|.|TRBD2
CSGSSGRANEQFF
TGCAGCGGCTCTAGCGGGAGGGCGAATGAGCAGTTCTTC
>TRBJ2-2|TRBV28|few|TRBD1
CASSSGQGMTGELFF
TGTGCCAGCAGTTCAGGACAGGGGATGACCGGGGAGCTGTTTTTT